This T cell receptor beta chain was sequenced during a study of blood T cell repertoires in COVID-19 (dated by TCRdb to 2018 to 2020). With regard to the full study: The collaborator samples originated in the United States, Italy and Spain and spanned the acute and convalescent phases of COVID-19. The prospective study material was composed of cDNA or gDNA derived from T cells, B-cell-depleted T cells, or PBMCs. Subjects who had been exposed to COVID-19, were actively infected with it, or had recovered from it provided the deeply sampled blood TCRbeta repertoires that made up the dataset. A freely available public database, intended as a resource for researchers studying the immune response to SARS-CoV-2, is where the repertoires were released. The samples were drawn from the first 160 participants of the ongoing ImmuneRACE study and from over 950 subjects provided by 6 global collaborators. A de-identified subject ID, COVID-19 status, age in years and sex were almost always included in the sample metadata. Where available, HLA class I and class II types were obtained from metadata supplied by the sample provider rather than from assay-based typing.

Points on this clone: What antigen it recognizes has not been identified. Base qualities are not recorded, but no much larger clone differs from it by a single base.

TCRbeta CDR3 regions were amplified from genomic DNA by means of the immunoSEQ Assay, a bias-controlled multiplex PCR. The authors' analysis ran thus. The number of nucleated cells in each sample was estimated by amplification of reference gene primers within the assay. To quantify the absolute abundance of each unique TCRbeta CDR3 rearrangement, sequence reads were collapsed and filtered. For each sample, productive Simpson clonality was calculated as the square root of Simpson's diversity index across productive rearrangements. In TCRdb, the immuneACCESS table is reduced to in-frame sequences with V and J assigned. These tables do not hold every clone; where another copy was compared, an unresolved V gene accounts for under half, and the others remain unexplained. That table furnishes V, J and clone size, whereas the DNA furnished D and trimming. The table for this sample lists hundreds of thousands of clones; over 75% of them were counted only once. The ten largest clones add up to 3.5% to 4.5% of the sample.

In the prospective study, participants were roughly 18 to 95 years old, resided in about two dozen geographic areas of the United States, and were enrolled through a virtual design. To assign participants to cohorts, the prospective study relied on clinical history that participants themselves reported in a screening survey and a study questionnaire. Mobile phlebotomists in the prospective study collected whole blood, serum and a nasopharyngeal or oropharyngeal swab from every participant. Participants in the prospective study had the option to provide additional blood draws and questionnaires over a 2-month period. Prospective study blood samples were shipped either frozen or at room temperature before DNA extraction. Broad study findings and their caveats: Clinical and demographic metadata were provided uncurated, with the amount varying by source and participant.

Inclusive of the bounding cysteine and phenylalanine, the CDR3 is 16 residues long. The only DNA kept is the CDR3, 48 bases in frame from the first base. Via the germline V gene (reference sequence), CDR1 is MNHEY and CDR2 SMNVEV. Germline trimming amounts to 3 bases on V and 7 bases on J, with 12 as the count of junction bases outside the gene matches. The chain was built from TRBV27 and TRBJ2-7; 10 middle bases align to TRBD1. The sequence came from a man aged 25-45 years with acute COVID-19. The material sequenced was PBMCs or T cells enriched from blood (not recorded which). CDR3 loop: CASSFTTGTGVEEQYF. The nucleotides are TGTGCCAGCAGTTTTACAACCGGGACAGGGGTGGAAGAGCAGTACTTC.